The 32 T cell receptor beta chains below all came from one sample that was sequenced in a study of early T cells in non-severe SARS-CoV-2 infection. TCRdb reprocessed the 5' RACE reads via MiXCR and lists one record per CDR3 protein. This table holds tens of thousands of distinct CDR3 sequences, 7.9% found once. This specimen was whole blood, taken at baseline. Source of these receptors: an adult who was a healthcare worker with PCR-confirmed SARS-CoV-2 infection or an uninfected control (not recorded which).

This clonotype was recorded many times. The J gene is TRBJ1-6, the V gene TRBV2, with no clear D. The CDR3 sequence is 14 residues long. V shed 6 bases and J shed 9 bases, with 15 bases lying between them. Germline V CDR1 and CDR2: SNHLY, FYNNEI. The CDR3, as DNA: TGTGCCAGCAGGATCTCTCAGGAGGGTTCACCCCTCCACTTT. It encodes CASRISQEGSPLHF. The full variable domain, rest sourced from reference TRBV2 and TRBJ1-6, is EPEVTQTPSHQVTQMGQEVILRCVPISNHLYFYWYRQILGQKVEFLVSFYNNEISEKSEIFDDQFSVERPDGSNFTLKIRSTKLEDSAMYFCASRISQEGSPLHFGNGTRLTVT.

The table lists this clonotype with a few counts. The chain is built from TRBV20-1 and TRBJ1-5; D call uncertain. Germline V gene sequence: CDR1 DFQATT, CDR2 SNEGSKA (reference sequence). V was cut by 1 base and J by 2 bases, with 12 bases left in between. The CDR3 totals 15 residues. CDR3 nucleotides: TGCAGTGCTAGAGTTAAGGGTTCGGGCAATCAGCCCCAGCATTTT. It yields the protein CSARVKGSGNQPQHF.

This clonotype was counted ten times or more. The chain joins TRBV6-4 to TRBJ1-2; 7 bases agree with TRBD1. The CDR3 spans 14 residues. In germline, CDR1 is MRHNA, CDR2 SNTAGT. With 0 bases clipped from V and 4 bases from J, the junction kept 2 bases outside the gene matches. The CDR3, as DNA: TGTGCCAGCAGTGACTCGCAGGGGGTCTATGGCTACACCTTC. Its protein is CASSDSQGVYGYTF.

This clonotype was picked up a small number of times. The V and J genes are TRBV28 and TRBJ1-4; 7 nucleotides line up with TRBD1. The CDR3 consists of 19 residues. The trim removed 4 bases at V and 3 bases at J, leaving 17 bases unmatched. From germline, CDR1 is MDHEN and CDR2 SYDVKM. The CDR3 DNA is TGTGCCAGCAGTTCGACAGCTCCGGGACAGAGAATCTCTAATGAAAAACTGTTTTTT. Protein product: CASSSTAPGQRISNEKLFF.

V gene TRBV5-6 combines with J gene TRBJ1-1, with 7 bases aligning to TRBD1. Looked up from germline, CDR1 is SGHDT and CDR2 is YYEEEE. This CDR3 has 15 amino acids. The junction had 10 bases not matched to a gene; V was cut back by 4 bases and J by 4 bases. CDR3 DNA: TGTGCCAGCAGCCCGACAGGGAGAAGGGGCACTGAAGCTTTCTTT. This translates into CASSPTGRRGTEAFF.

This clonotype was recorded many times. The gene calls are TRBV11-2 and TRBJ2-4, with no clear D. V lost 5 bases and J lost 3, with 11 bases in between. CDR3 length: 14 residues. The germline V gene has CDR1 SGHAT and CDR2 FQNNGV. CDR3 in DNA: TGTGCCAGCAGCGAACGGATTTACAAAAACATTCAGTACTTC. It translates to CASSERIYKNIQYF.

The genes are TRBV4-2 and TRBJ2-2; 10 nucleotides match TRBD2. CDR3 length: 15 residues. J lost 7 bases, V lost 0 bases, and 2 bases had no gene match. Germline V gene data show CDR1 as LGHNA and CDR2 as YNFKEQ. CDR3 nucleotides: TGTGCCAGCAGCCAAGAGCTAGCGGGGGACGGGGAGCTGTTTTTT. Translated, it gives CASSQELAGDGELFF.

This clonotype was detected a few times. In DNA, the CDR3 is TGTGCCAGCAGGCGGACAGGGGCTGAAAACACCATATATTTT. This gives the protein CASRRTGAENTIYF. The chain employs TRBV5-6 and TRBJ1-3; 9 bases are a match to TRBD1. Germline assignment: CDR1 SGHDT and CDR2 YYEEEE. The CDR3 has 14 residues. J lost 6 bases, V lost 5 bases, and 6 bases had no gene match.

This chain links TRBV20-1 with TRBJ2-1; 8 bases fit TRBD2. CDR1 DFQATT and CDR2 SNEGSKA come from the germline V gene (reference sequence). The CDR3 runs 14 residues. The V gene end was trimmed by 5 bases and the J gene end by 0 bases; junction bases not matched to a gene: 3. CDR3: CSAGGTSSYNEQFF. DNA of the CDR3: TGCAGTGCTGGCGGGACTAGCTCCTACAATGAGCAGTTCTTC.

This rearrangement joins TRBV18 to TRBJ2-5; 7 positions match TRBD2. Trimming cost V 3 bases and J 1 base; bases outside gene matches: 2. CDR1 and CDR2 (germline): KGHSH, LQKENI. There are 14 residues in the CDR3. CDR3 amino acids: CASSPGLLQETQYF. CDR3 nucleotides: TGTGCCAGCTCACCGGGACTACTCCAAGAGACCCAGTACTTC.

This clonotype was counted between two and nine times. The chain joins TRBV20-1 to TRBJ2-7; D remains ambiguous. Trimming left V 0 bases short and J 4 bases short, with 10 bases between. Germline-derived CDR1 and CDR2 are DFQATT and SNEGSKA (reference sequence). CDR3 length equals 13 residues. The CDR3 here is CSARETGDYEQYF. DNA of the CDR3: TGCAGTGCTAGAGAAACTGGGGATTACGAGCAGTACTTC.

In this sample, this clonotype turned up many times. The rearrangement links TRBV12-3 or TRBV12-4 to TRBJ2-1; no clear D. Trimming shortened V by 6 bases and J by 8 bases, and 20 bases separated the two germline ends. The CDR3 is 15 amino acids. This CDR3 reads CASSPGPTDVHEQFF. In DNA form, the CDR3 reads TGTGCCAGCAGCCCAGGCCCAACAGATGTCCATGAGCAGTTCTTC.

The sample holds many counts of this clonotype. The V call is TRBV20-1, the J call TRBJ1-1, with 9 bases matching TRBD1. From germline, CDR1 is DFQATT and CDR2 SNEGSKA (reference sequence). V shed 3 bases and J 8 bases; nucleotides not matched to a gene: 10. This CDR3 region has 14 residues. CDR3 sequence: CSASDRDRVREAFF. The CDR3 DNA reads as TGCAGTGCTAGCGACCGGGACAGGGTGAGGGAAGCTTTCTTT.

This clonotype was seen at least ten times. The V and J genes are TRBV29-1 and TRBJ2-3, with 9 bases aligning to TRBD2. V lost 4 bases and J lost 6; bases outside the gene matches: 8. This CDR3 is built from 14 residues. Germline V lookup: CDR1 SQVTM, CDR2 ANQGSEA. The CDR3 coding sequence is TGCAGCGTTGTATGGGGGACTAGCAGGGATACGCAGTATTTT. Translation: CSVVWGTSRDTQYF.

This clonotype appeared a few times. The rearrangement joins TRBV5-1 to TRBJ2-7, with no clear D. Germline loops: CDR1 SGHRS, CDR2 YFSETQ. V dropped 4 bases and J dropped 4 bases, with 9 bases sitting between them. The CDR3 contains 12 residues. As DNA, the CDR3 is TGCGCCAGCAGCCCCGAAGGGTACGAGCAGTACTTC. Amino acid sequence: CASSPEGYEQYF.

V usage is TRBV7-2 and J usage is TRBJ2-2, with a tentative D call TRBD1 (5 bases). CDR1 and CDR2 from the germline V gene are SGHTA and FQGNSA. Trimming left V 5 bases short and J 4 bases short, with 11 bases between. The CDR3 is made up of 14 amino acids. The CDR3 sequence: CASSNSRGTGELFF. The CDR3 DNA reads TGTGCCAGCAGCAACTCTAGGGGCACCGGGGAGCTGTTTTTT.

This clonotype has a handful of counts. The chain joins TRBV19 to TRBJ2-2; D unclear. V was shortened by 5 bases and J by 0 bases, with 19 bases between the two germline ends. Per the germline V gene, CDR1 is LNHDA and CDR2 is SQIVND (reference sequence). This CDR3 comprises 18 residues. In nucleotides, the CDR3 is TGTGCCAGTAGTTTGCAGGTGTCAGCAACCACGAACACCGGGGAGCTGTTTTTT. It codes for CASSLQVSATTNTGELFF.

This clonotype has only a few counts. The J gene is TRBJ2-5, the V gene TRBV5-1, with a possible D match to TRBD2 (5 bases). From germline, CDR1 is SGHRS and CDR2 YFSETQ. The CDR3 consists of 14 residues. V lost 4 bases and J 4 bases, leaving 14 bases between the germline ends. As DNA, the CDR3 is TGCGCCAGCAGCCCGGAGGCCGGCGGAGAGACCCAGTACTTC. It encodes CASSPEAGGETQYF.

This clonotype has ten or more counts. The CDR3 protein is CASSLGTGYTEAFF. Here the CDR3 DNA reads TGTGCCAGCAGCTTAGGGACGGGGTACACTGAAGCTTTCTTT. The chain employs TRBV11-2 and TRBJ1-1; D is uncertain. The germline gives CDR1 SGHAT, CDR2 FQNNGV. V was trimmed by 1 base and J by 3 bases, leaving 9 bases between them. The CDR3 runs 14 residues.

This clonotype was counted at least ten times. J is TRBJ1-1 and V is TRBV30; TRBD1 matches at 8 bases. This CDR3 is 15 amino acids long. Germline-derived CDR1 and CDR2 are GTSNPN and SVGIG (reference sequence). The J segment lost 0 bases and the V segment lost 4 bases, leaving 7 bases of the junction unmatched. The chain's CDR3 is CAWTLGDRMNTEAFF. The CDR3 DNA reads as TGTGCCTGGACCCTGGGGGACAGGATGAACACTGAAGCTTTCTTT.

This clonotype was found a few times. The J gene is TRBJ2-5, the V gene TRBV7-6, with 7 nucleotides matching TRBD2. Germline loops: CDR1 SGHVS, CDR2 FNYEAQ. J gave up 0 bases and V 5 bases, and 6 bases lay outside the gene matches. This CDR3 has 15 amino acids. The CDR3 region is CASSEARGNQETQYF. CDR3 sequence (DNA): TGTGCCAGCAGCGAAGCGCGGGGGAACCAAGAGACCCAGTACTTC. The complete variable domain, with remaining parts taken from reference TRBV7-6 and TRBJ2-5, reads GAGVSQSPRYKVTKRGQDVALRCDPISGHVSLYWYRQALGQGPEFLTYFNYEAQQDKSGLPNDRFSAERPEGSISTLTIQRTEQRDSAMYRCASSEARGNQETQYFGPGTRLLVL.

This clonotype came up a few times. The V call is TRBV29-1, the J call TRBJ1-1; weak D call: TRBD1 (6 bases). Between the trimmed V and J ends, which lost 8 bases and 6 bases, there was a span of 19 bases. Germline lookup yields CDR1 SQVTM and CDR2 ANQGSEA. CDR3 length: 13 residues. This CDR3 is CSTSRGQSSEAFF. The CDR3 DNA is TGCAGCACCTCCCGGGGGCAGAGTTCTGAAGCTTTCTTT.

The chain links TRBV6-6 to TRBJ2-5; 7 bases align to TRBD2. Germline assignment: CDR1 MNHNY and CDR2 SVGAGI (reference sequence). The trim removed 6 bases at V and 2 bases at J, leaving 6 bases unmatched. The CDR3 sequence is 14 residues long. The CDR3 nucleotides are TGTGCCAGCAGCCGCCGGGGAGGGCAAGAGACCCAGTACTTC. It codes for CASSRRGGQETQYF.

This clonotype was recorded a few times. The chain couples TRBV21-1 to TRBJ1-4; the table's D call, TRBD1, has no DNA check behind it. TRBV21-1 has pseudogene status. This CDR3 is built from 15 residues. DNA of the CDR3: TGTGCCAGCAGCATGGGGGGCAGGGTTAATGAAAAACTGTTTTTT. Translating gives CASSMGGRVNEKLFF.

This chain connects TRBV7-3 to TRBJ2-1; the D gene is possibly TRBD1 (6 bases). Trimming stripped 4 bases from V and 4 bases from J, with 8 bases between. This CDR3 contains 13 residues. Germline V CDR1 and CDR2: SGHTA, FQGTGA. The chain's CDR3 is CASSSDSYNEQFF. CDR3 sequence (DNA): TGTGCCAGCAGCTCGGACAGTTACAATGAGCAGTTCTTC.

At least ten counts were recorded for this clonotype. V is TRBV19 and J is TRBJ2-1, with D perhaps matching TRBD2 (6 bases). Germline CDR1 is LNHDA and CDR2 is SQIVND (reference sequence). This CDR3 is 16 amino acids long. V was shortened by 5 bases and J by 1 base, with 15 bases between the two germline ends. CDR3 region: CASSVTSRGSYNEQFF. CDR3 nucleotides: TGTGCCAGTAGTGTGACCTCGCGGGGTTCCTACAATGAGCAGTTCTTC.

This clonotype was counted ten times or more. CDR3 in amino acids: CAWSGSPGEQYF. CDR3 bases: TGTGCCTGGAGTGGATCCCCGGGCGAGCAGTACTTC. The gene calls are TRBV30 and TRBJ2-7, with D hard to call. The CDR3 length is 12 residues. Per germline, CDR1 GTSNPN and CDR2 SVGIG (reference sequence). Trimming shortened V by 1 base and J by 6 bases, and 10 bases separated the two germline ends.

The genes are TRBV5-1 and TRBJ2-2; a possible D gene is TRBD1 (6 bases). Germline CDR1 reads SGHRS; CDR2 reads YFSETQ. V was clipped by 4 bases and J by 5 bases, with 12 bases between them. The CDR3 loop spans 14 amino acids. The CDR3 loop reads CASSTGQTTGELFF. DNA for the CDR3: TGCGCCAGCAGCACTGGACAGACTACCGGGGAGCTGTTTTTT.

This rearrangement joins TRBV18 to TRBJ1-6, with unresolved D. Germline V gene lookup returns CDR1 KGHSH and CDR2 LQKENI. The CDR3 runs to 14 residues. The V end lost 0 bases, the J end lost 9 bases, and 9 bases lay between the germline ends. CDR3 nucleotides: TGTGCCAGCTCACCACCGGAAAAGTCTTCACCCCTCCACTTT. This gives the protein CASSPPEKSSPLHF.

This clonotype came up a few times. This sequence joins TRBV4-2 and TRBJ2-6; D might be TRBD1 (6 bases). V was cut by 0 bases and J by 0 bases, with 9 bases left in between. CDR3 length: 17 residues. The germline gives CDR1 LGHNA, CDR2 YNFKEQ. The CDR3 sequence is CASSQETDSSGANVLTF. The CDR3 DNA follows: TGTGCCAGCAGCCAAGAAACGGACAGCTCTGGGGCCAACGTCCTGACTTTC.

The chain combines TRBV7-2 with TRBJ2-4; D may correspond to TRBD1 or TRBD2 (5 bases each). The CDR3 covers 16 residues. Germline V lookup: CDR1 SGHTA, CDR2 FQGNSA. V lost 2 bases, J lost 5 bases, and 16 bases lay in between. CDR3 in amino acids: CASSLSGQSGENIQYF. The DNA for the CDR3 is TGTGCCAGCAGCTTAAGCGGACAATCCGGGGAAAACATTCAGTACTTC. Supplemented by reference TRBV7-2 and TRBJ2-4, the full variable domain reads GAGVSQSPSNKVTEKGKDVELRCDPISGHTALYWYRQSLGQGLEFLIYFQGNSAPDKSGLPSDRFSAERTGGSVSTLTIQRTQQEDSAVYLCASSLSGQSGENIQYFGAGTRLSVL.

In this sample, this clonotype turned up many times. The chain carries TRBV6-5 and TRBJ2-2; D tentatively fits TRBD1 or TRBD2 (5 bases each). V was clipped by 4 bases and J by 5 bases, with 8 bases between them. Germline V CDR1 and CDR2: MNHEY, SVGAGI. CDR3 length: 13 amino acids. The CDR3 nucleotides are TGTGCCAGCAGTTTTGGGGGTACCGGGGAGCTGTTTTTT. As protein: CASSFGGTGELFF.